Shown below are 19 T cell receptor beta chains from a single sample sequenced in a study of blood T cell repertoires in COVID-19. TCRdb's copy holds only in-frame clones and misses some; the assay was immunoSEQ multiplex PCR. The sample gives 200,000 to 250,000 clones, around 84% of which show up once; around 13% is in the top ten. The specimen was peripheral blood. These receptor sequences come from a human donor in a cohort sampled during active COVID-19.

The chain couples TRBV9 to TRBJ2-5; 8 bases agree with TRBD2. Germline CDR1 SGDLS, CDR2 YYNGEE. The CDR3 has 16 amino acids. The V and J ends lost 4 bases and 1 base, in that order; junction bases with no gene match: 9. CDR3: CASSSSAGGPQETQYF. DNA for the CDR3: TGTGCCAGCAGCTCCTCGGCGGGGGGTCCCCAAGAGACCCAGTACTTC.

The CDR3 reads CAIGTGEYSNQPQHF. The CDR3 DNA follows: TGTGCCATAGGGACAGGAGAATATAGCAATCAGCCCCAGCATTTT. The chain uses TRBV10-3 and TRBJ1-5; 8 positions agree with TRBD1. CDR3 length: 15 amino acids. CDR1 and CDR2 (germline): ENHRY, SYGVKD. J lost 0 bases, V lost 9 bases, and 7 bases had no gene match.

The chain combines TRBV10-3 with TRBJ2-2, with D possibly TRBD1 on 5 matching bases. This CDR3 contains 14 residues. Germline loops: CDR1 ENHRY, CDR2 SYGVKD. Trimming took 9 bases from V and 6 from J, leaving 17 bases between them. The CDR3 nucleotides read TGTGCCATGCGTTTGTCAGGGCCCGCCGGGGAGCTGTTTTTT. It yields the protein CAMRLSGPAGELFF.

This chain joins TRBV7-2 and TRBJ1-5; 8 nucleotides align to TRBD1. The germline V gene encodes CDR1 SGHTA and CDR2 FQGNSA. The CDR3 sequence is 15 residues long. With 0 bases clipped from V and 9 bases from J, the junction kept 7 bases outside the gene matches. CDR3 amino acids: CASSLAQGAMSPQHF. As DNA, the CDR3 is TGTGCCAGCAGCTTAGCGCAGGGGGCAATGTCGCCCCAGCATTTT.

The table lists this clone with a count of one. V gene TRBV5-6 combines with J gene TRBJ2-6, with a possible D match to TRBD2 (5 bases). Trimming took 2 bases from V and 5 from J, leaving 8 bases between them. Per germline, CDR1 SGHDT and CDR2 YYEEEE. The CDR3 is made up of 14 amino acids. CDR3 amino acids: CASSFGDRANVLTF. The CDR3 nucleotides read TGTGCCAGCAGCTTCGGGGATCGGGCCAACGTCCTGACTTTC. Together with reference TRBV5-6 and TRBJ2-6, the CDR3 gives the full variable domain: DAGVTQSPTHLIKTRGQQVTLRCSPKSGHDTVSWYQQALGQGPQFIFQYYEEEERQRGNFPDRFSGHQFPNYSSELNVNALLLGDSALYLCASSFGDRANVLTFGAGSRLTVL.

The rearrangement joins TRBV7-2 to TRBJ1-2; D possibly corresponds to TRBD1 (5 bases). Looked up from germline, CDR1 is SGHTA and CDR2 is FQGNSA. V was trimmed by 2 bases and J by 4 bases, leaving 17 bases between them. This CDR3 has 16 residues. In DNA form, the CDR3 reads TGTGCCAGCAGCTTATTGGGTGGGGCTAATGGCTATGGCTACACCTTC. It is translated as CASSLLGGANGYGYTF.

In this sample, this clone turned up a few times. V gene TRBV6-2 or TRBV6-3 combines with J gene TRBJ2-7, with 12 bases that match TRBD2. The CDR3 is made up of 17 amino acids. Germline loops: CDR1 MNHEY, CDR2 SVGEGT. Losses at the gene ends were 2 bases for V and 7 bases for J; bases not matched to a gene: 12. This CDR3 is CASSYLGLAGPGGEQYF. DNA of the CDR3: TGTGCCAGCAGTTACCTCGGACTAGCGGGGCCTGGGGGAGAGCAGTACTTC.

The rearrangement uses TRBV5-1 and TRBJ2-3; TRBD1 matches 9 bases. The CDR3 is 14 residues long. Trimming cost V 8 bases and J 1 base; bases outside gene matches: 5. Germline CDR1 SGHRS, CDR2 YFSETQ. The CDR3 DNA reads TGCGCCAGTAACCGGGACAGGGGCACAGATACGCAGTATTTT. Its translation is CASNRDRGTDTQYF.

This clone has a single count. V is TRBV28 and J is TRBJ1-4; a possible D gene is TRBD1 (6 bases). Trimming took 5 bases from V and 3 from J, leaving 25 bases between them. There are 19 residues in the CDR3. Germline loops: CDR1 MDHEN, CDR2 SYDVKM. The CDR3 spells CASSADWAGEAGSNEKLFF. In DNA form, the CDR3 reads TGTGCCAGCAGTGCCGATTGGGCAGGGGAAGCTGGATCTAATGAAAAACTGTTTTTT.

The chain has TRBV18 and TRBJ2-2; 9 bases match TRBD1. V shed 2 bases, J shed 4 bases, and the junction held 8 bases outside the gene matches. The germline V gene encodes CDR1 KGHSH and CDR2 LQKENI. The CDR3 loop spans 17 amino acids. CDR3 sequence reads: CASSPNTDRGSTGELFF. CDR3 DNA: TGTGCCAGCTCACCAAATACGGACAGGGGATCCACCGGGGAGCTGTTTTTT.

The chain combines TRBV5-5 with TRBJ1-4; TRBD1 matches 9 bases. Germline assignment: CDR1 SGHKS and CDR2 YYEKEE (reference sequence). V shed 4 bases and J 8 bases; nucleotides not matched to a gene: 9. The CDR3 totals 15 residues. The CDR3 DNA is TGTGCCAGCAGCACCCAACAGGGGGCGAGGGAAAAACTGTTTTTT. Translation: CASSTQQGAREKLFF. Using reference TRBV5-5 and TRBJ1-4 for the parts outside the CDR3, the full variable domain is DAGVTQSPTHLIKTRGQQVTLRCSPISGHKSVSWYQQVLGQGPQFIFQYYEKEERGRGNFPDRFSARQFPNYSSELNVNALLLGDSALYLCASSTQQGAREKLFFGSGTQLSVL.

The J gene is TRBJ2-1, the V gene TRBV7-2, with unresolved D. This CDR3 spans 19 amino acids. Per the germline V gene, CDR1 is SGHTA and CDR2 is FQGNSA. V lost 1 base to trimming and J lost 0 bases, with 19 bases between them. Here the CDR3 DNA reads TGTGCCAGCAGCTTAGGTAATTGGGCGTCTCAGAGCTCCTACAATGAGCAGTTCTTC. Translation: CASSLGNWASQSSYNEQFF.

This chain uses TRBV11-1 with TRBJ2-2, with D perhaps matching TRBD2 (5 bases). The CDR3 runs to 13 residues. Germline CDR1 reads SGHAT; CDR2 reads FQDESV (reference sequence). V shed 4 bases and J shed 6 bases, with 9 bases lying between them. The CDR3 protein is CASSSPGAGELFF. The CDR3 DNA sequence: TGTGCCAGCAGCTCCCCCGGGGCCGGGGAGCTGTTTTTT.

The gene calls are TRBV7-3 and TRBJ1-5, with TRBD1 as a possible D gene (5 bases). The CDR3 length is 12 residues. Germline V CDR1 and CDR2: SGHTA, FQGTGA. Trimming cost V 8 bases and J 2 bases, with 7 bases left between them. This CDR3 is CASAGGNQPQHF. As DNA, the CDR3 is TGTGCCAGCGCGGGGGGCAATCAGCCCCAGCATTTT.

This clone was seen a handful of times. V usage is TRBV29-1 and J usage is TRBJ1-3; 10 nucleotides match TRBD1. This CDR3 has 15 residues. After removal of 4 bases from V and 0 bases from J, the junction contained 3 bases not matched to a gene. From germline, CDR1 is SQVTM and CDR2 ANQGSEA. Here the CDR3 reads CSVGQGATSGNTIYF. The CDR3 region has the DNA TGCAGCGTTGGACAGGGGGCTACCTCTGGAAACACCATATATTTT. The full variable domain, completed using reference TRBV29-1 and TRBJ1-3, is SAVISQKPSRDICQRGTSLTIQCQVDSQVTMMFWYRQQPGQSLTLIATANQGSEATYESGFVIDKFPISRPNLTFSTLTVSNMSPEDSSIYLCSVGQGATSGNTIYFGEGSWLTVV.

The rearrangement uses TRBV6-5 and TRBJ2-1; 8 nucleotides agree with TRBD2. Unmatched junction bases numbered 9, after V lost 2 bases and J lost 9 bases. The CDR3 runs to 15 residues. Germline loops: CDR1 MNHEY, CDR2 SVGAGI. The chain's CDR3 is CASSYTPPTSGEQFF. The CDR3 DNA is TGTGCCAGCAGTTACACCCCCCCCACTAGCGGTGAGCAGTTCTTC.

In its sample, this clone was seen once. V is TRBV7-2 and J is TRBJ2-3; a possible D gene is TRBD2 (5 bases). Trimming stripped 1 base from V and 9 bases from J, with 11 bases between. The CDR3 loop spans 13 amino acids. CDR1 SGHTA and CDR2 FQGNSA come from the germline V gene. This chain's CDR3 is CASSLERGSTQYF. The DNA for the CDR3 is TGTGCCAGCAGCTTAGAACGCGGGTCCACGCAGTATTTT.

The rearrangement links TRBV5-1 to TRBJ2-5; D call uncertain. The CDR3 runs to 11 residues. Trimming stripped 4 bases from V and 1 base from J, with 2 bases between. Germline V gene data show CDR1 as SGHRS and CDR2 as YFSETQ. CDR3 region: CASSRQETQYF. CDR3 bases: TGCGCCAGCAGCCGCCAAGAGACCCAGTACTTC.

The CDR3, as DNA: TGCGCCAGAGGGGAGGGAGTTGGTAAGAATGAGCAGTTCTTC. Amino acids: CARGEGVGKNEQFF. The chain employs TRBV5-1 and TRBJ2-1; 7 nucleotides line up with TRBD2. Looked up from germline, CDR1 is SGHRS and CDR2 is YFSETQ. The CDR3 contains 14 residues. V lost 8 bases, J lost 7 bases, and 12 bases stayed unmatched. Full variable domain (rest looked up from reference TRBV5-1 and TRBJ2-1): KAGVTQTPRYLIKTRGQQVTLSCSPISGHRSVSWYQQTPGQGLQFLFEYFSETQRNKGNFPGRFSGRQFSNSRSEMNVSTLELGDSALYLCARGEGVGKNEQFFGPGTRLTVL.